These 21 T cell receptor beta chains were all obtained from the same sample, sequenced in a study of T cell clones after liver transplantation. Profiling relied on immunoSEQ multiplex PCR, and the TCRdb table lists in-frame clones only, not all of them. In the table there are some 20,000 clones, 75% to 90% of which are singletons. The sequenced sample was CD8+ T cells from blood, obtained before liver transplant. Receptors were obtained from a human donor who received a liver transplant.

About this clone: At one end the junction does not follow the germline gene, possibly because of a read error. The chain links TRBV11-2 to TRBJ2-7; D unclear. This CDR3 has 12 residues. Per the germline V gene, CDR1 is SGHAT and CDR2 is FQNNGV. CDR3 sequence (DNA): TGCGCCAGCAGCCACCAACGCGGCGAGCAGTACTTC. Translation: CASSHQRGEQYF. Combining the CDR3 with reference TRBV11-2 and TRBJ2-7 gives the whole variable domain EAGVAQSPRYKIIEKRQSVAFWCNPISGHATLYWYQQILGQGPKLLIQFQNNGVVDDSQLPKDRFSAERLKGVDSTLKIQPAKLEDSAVYLCASSHQRGEQYFGPGTRLTVT.

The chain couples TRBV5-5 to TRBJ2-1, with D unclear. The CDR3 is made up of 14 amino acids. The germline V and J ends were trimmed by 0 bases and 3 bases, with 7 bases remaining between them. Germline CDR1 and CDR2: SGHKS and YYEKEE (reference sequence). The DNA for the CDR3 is TGTGCCAGCAGCTTGGCCCAGAGCTACAATGAGCAGTTCTTC. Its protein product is CASSLAQSYNEQFF.

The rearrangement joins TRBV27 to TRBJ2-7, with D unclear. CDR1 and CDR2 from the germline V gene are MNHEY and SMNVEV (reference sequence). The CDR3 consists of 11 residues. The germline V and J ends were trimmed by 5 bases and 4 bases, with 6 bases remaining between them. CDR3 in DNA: TGTGCCAGCAGTAACTATTACGAGCAGTACTTC. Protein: CASSNYYEQYF.

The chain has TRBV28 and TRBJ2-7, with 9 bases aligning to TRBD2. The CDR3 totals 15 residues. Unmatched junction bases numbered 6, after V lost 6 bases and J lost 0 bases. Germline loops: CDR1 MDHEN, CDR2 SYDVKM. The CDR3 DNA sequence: TGTGCCAGCAGCAGGACTAGCGAGGTCTCCTACGAGCAGTACTTC. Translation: CASSRTSEVSYEQYF.

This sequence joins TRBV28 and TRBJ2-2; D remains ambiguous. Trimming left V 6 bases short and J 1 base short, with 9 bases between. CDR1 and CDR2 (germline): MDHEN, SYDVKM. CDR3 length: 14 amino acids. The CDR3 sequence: CASSLRLNTGELFF. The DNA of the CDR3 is TGTGCCAGCAGCTTAAGACTGAACACCGGGGAGCTGTTTTTT.

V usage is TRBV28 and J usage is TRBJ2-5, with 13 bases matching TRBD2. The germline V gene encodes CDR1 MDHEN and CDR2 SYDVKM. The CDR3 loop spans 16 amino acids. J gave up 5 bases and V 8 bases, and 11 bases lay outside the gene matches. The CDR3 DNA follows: TGTGCCAGCTCTATCCCGGGACTAGCGGGAACCGAGACCCAGTACTTC. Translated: CASSIPGLAGTETQYF. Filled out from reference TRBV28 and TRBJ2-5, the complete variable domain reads DVKVTQSSRYLVKRTGEKVFLECVQDMDHENMFWYRQDPGLGLRLIYFSYDVKMKEKGDIPEGYSVSREKKERFSLILESASTNQTSMYLCASSIPGLAGTETQYFGPGTRLLVL.

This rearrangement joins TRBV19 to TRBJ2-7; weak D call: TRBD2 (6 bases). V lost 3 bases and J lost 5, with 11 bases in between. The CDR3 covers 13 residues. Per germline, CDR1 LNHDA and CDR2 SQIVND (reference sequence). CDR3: CASSIRIADEQYF. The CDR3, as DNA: TGTGCCAGTAGTATTCGGATAGCGGACGAGCAGTACTTC.

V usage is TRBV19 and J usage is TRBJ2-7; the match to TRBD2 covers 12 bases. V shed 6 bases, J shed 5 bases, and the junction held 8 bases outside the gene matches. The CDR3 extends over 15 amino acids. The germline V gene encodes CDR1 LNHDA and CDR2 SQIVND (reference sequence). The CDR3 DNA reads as TGTGCCAGTAGAAGGCTAGCGGGAGGGATCGACGAGCAGTACTTC. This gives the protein CASRRLAGGIDEQYF.

The CDR3 loop is CASSPRFSGANEQFF. CDR3 nucleotides: TGTGCCAGCAGCCCCCGGTTCTCGGGGGCCAATGAGCAGTTCTTC. The genes are TRBV7-9 and TRBJ2-1; D possibly uses TRBD1 or TRBD2 (6 bases each). Germline CDR1 reads SEHNR; CDR2 reads FQNEAQ (reference sequence). Trimming left V 5 bases short and J 6 bases short, with 17 bases between. The CDR3 runs to 15 residues. Looking up the rest from reference TRBV7-9 and TRBJ2-1 gives the full variable domain: DTGVSQNPRHKITKRGQNVTFRCDPISEHNRLYWYRQTLGQGPEFLTYFQNEAQLEKSRLLSDRFSAERPKGSFSTLEIQRTEQGDSAMYLCASSPRFSGANEQFFGPGTRLTVL.

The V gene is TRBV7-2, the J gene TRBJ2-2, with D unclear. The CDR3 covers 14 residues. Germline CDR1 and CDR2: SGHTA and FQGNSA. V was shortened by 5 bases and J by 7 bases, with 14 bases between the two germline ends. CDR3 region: CASSPLDWGGELFF. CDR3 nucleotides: TGTGCCAGCAGCCCCTTAGACTGGGGCGGGGAGCTGTTTTTT.

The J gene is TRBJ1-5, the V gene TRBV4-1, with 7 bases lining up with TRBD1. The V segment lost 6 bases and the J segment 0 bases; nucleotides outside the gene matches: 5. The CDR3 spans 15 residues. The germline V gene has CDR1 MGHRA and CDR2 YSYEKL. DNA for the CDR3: TGCGCCAGCAGTTGGACAGGTGATAGCAATCAGCCCCAGCATTTT. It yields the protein CASSWTGDSNQPQHF.

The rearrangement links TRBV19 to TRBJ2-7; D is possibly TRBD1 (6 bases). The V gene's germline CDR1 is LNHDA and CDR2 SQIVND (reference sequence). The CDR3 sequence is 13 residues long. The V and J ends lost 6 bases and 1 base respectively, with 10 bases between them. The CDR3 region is CASSRTDSYEQYF. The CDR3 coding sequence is TGTGCCAGTAGCAGGACAGATTCCTACGAGCAGTACTTC.

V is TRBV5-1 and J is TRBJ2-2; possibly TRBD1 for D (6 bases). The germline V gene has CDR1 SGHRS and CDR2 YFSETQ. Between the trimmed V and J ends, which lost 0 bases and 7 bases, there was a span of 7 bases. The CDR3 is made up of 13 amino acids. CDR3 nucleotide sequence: TGCGCCAGCAGCTTGGAGGGGGTCGGGGAGCTGTTTTTT. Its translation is CASSLEGVGELFF.

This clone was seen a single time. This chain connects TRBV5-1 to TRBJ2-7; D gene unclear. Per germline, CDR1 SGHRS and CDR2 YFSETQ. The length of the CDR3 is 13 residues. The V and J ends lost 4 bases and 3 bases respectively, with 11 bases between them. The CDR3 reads CASSLGPDYEQYF. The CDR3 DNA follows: TGCGCCAGCAGCCTGGGCCCGGACTACGAGCAGTACTTC.

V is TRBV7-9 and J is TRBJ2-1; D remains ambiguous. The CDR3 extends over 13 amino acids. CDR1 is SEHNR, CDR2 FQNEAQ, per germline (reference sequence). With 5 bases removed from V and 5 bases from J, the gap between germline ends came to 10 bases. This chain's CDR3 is CASSPRLDNEQFF. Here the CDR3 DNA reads TGTGCCAGCAGCCCCCGGCTGGACAATGAGCAGTTCTTC.

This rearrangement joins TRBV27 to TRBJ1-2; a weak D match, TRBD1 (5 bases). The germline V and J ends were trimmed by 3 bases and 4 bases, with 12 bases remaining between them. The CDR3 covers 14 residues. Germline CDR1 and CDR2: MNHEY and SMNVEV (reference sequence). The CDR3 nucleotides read TGTGCCAGCAGTTTCCTAGGGGCGGCCTATGGCTACACCTTC. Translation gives CASSFLGAAYGYTF.

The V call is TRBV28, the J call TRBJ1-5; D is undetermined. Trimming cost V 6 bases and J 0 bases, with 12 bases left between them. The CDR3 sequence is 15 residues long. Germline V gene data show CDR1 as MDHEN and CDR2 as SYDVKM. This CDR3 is CASSSPRSSNQPQHF. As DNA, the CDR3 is TGTGCCAGCAGCTCCCCGAGGTCTAGCAATCAGCCCCAGCATTTT.

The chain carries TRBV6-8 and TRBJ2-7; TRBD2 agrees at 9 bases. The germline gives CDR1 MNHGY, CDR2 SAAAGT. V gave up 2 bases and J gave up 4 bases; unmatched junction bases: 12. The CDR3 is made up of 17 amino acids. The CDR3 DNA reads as TGTGCCAGCAGTTACGAGCCGCCAGCGGGAGGAGGTTACGAGCAGTACTTC. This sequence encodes CASSYEPPAGGGYEQYF.

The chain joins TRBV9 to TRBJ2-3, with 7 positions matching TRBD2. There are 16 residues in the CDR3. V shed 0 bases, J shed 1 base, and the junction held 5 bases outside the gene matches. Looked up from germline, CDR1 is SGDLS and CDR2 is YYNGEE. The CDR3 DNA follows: TGTGCCAGCAGCGTAGGTTGGGAGGGTGGCACAGATACGCAGTATTTT. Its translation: CASSVGWEGGTDTQYF.

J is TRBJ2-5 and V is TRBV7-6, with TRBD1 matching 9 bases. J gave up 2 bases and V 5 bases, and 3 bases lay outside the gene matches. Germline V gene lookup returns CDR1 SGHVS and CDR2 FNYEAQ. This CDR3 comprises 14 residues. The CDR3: CASSLTGGQETQYF. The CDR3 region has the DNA TGTGCCAGCAGCCTGACAGGGGGACAAGAGACCCAGTACTTC.

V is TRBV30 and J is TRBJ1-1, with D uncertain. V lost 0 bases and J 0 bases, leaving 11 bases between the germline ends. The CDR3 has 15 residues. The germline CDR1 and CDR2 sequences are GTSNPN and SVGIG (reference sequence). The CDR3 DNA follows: TGTGCCTGGAGTGTTCCGCCGGGGATGAACACTGAAGCTTTCTTT. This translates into CAWSVPPGMNTEAFF.